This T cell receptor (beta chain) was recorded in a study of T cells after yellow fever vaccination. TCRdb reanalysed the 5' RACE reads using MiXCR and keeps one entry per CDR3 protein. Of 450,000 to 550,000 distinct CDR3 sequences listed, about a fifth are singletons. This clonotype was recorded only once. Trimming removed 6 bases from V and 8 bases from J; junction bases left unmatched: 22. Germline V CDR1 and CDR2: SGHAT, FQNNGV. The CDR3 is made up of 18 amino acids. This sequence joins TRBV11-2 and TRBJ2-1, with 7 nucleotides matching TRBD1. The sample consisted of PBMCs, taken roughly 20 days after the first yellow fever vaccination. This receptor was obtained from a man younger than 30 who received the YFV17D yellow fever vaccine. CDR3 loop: CASRSVVGWDRMGHEQFF. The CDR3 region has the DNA TGTGCCAGCAGGTCGGTTGTTGGATGGGACAGAATGGGTCATGAGCAGTTCTTC.